The next 32 T cell receptor beta chains were all read from a single sample in a study of OX40 agonist ivuxolimab in advanced cancers. TCRdb's copy holds only in-frame clones and misses some; the assay was immunoSEQ multiplex PCR. The table has tens of thousands of clones, around four fifths seen once. Material: CD4+ or CD8+ T cells sorted from blood, obtained in a trial of the OX40 agonist ivuxolimab. The origin of the receptors is an adult with an advanced solid tumor such as melanoma, head and neck, liver or kidney cancer.

The rearrangement links TRBV6-5 to TRBJ1-1, with 10 bases that match TRBD1. The CDR3 length is 15 residues. V shed 0 bases and J 3 bases; nucleotides not matched to a gene: 1. Germline V lookup: CDR1 MNHEY, CDR2 SVGAGI. CDR3 residues: CASSYSGTGDTEAFF. As DNA, the CDR3 is TGTGCCAGCAGTTACTCAGGGACAGGGGACACTGAAGCTTTCTTT.

The chain carries TRBV7-9 and TRBJ1-6; 7 bases are shared with TRBD1. The CDR3 totals 13 residues. The trim removed 5 bases at V and 8 bases at J, leaving 3 bases unmatched. Germline-derived CDR1 and CDR2 are SEHNR and FQNEAQ (reference sequence). CDR3 amino acids: CASSQQGYSPLHF. CDR3 in DNA: TGTGCCAGCAGCCAACAGGGGTATTCACCCCTCCACTTT.

This clone has a count of ten or more. The chain's CDR3 is CASRDRELTYEQYF. In nucleotides, the CDR3 is TGCGCCAGCAGGGACAGGGAACTAACCTACGAGCAGTACTTC. The chain is built from TRBV5-1 and TRBJ2-7; 8 positions match TRBD1. Unmatched junction bases numbered 6, after V lost 5 bases and J lost 2 bases. The CDR3 extends over 14 amino acids. The germline V gene encodes CDR1 SGHRS and CDR2 YFSETQ.

J is TRBJ2-3 and V is TRBV27; TRBD1 agrees at 7 bases. J was trimmed by 2 bases and V by 5 bases; bases with no gene match: 10. Germline lookup yields CDR1 MNHEY and CDR2 SMNVEV (reference sequence). CDR3 length: 16 amino acids. DNA of the CDR3: TGTGCCAGCAGTCCCAGACAGGGTTCGGTCACAGATACGCAGTATTTT. Translating it yields CASSPRQGSVTDTQYF.

The chain carries TRBV27 and TRBJ2-3, with D unclear. V lost 4 bases to trimming and J lost 2 bases, with 7 bases between them. Germline V gene lookup returns CDR1 MNHEY and CDR2 SMNVEV (reference sequence). This CDR3 has 13 amino acids. CDR3 residues: CASSSQFTDTQYF. Here the CDR3 DNA reads TGTGCCAGCAGTTCCCAGTTCACAGATACGCAGTATTTT.

The chain uses TRBV1 and TRBJ1-5; TRBD1 reflects the table's D call only, with no check against the DNA. TRBV1 is marked as a pseudogene. This CDR3 is 17 amino acids long. CDR3 sequence (DNA): TGCACCAGCAGCCAAGCAAAACAGGGGGATCGGAATCAGCCCCAGCATTTT. Translating it yields CTSSQAKQGDRNQPQHF.

In this sample, this clone turned up a few times. J is TRBJ1-2 and V is TRBV28; tentatively, D is TRBD1 (5 bases). The length of the CDR3 is 16 residues. V was pared by 3 bases and J by 7 bases, with 21 bases between. Germline CDR1 is MDHEN and CDR2 is SYDVKM. The CDR3 sequence is CASSFWGIGGGTGYTF. As DNA, the CDR3 is TGTGCCAGCAGTTTTTGGGGTATTGGGGGAGGGACTGGCTACACCTTC.

The genes are TRBV7-2 and TRBJ2-7; weak D call: TRBD1 (6 bases). This CDR3 is 14 amino acids long. Germline assignment: CDR1 SGHTA and CDR2 FQGNSA. The V gene lost 5 bases and the J gene lost 0 bases, with 11 bases spanning the gap. The CDR3 region is CASSPDRFSYEQYF. The CDR3, as DNA: TGTGCCAGCAGCCCCGACAGGTTCTCCTACGAGCAGTACTTC.

This sequence joins TRBV7-2 and TRBJ2-6; no clear D gene. Germline CDR1 SGHTA, CDR2 FQGNSA. The CDR3 runs to 15 residues. Trimming pared 4 bases from V and 0 bases from J, leaving 7 bases between. The CDR3 loop is CASSSRVSGANVLTF. The CDR3 nucleotides are TGTGCCAGCAGCTCCCGGGTCTCTGGGGCCAACGTCCTGACTTTC.

V usage is TRBV6-5 and J usage is TRBJ2-2; D is undetermined. Germline loops: CDR1 MNHEY, CDR2 SVGAGI. The CDR3 has 12 residues. V lost 7 bases to trimming and J lost 4 bases, with 7 bases between them. The CDR3 DNA sequence: TGTGCCAGCAACGGCGGCACCGGGGAGCTGTTTTTT. This encodes CASNGGTGELFF.

This chain connects TRBV4-3 to TRBJ1-1, with a possible D match to TRBD1 (5 bases). Per the germline V gene, CDR1 is LGHNA and CDR2 is YSLEER. There are 19 residues in the CDR3. Trimming pared 0 bases from V and 2 bases from J, leaving 22 bases between. Here the CDR3 reads CASSQDPAGIGLGNTEAFF. CDR3 nucleotides: TGCGCCAGCAGCCAAGATCCGGCAGGGATTGGGTTAGGTAACACTGAAGCTTTCTTT.

This rearrangement joins TRBV19 to TRBJ2-7; 7 bases map to TRBD1. The CDR3 length is 15 residues. CDR1 is LNHDA and CDR2 is SQIVND in the germline V gene (reference sequence). V gave up 4 bases and J gave up 4 bases; unmatched junction bases: 10. The CDR3 DNA is TGTGCCAGTAGTAAAACCGGGACAGCGACTTACGAGCAGTACTTC. This encodes CASSKTGTATYEQYF. Full variable domain (rest looked up from reference TRBV19 and TRBJ2-7): DGGITQSPKYLFRKEGQNVTLSCEQNLNHDAMYWYRQDPGQGLRLIYYSQIVNDFQKGDIAEGYSVSREKKESFPLTVTSAQKNPTAFYLCASSKTGTATYEQYFGPGTRLTVT.

This chain connects TRBV28 to TRBJ1-2, with 7 bases lining up with TRBD1. J lost 9 bases, V lost 6 bases, and 16 bases had no gene match. This CDR3 has 15 amino acids. CDR1 MDHEN and CDR2 SYDVKM come from the germline V gene. CDR3 sequence reads: CASSTHGDSRESYTF. DNA of the CDR3: TGTGCCAGCAGCACGCACGGGGACAGCCGTGAGAGCTACACCTTC.

This chain connects TRBV6-6 to TRBJ1-4; D uncertain. Deletions cut 0 bases from V and 4 bases from J, with 9 bases between. Germline CDR1 is MNHNY and CDR2 is SVGAGI (reference sequence). This CDR3 comprises 15 residues. Here the CDR3 reads CASSYSGQSNEKLFF. CDR3 DNA sequence: TGTGCCAGCAGTTACTCAGGGCAGAGTAATGAAAAACTGTTTTTT.

The chain combines TRBV5-1 with TRBJ2-5, with TRBD2 matching 12 bases. With V trimmed by 4 bases and J by 2 bases, 3 bases remained unmatched. CDR1 SGHRS and CDR2 YFSETQ come from the germline V gene. This CDR3 has 15 amino acids. This CDR3 is CASSTGLAGQETQYF. The CDR3 DNA follows: TGCGCCAGCAGCACCGGACTAGCGGGACAAGAGACCCAGTACTTC. Looking up the rest from reference TRBV5-1 and TRBJ2-5 gives the full variable domain: KAGVTQTPRYLIKTRGQQVTLSCSPISGHRSVSWYQQTPGQGLQFLFEYFSETQRNKGNFPGRFSGRQFSNSRSEMNVSTLELGDSALYLCASSTGLAGQETQYFGPGTRLLVL.

The chain employs TRBV29-1 and TRBJ1-1; D might be TRBD1 (5 bases). CDR3 length: 13 residues. The germline V gene has CDR1 SQVTM and CDR2 ANQGSEA. Trimming removed 4 bases at V and 0 bases at J, with 9 bases between. CDR3 protein: CSVANRLNTEAFF. The CDR3 nucleotides read TGCAGCGTTGCCAACAGGCTGAACACTGAAGCTTTCTTT.

V gene TRBV5-1 combines with J gene TRBJ2-1, with a tentative D call TRBD1 (6 bases). V was cut by 4 bases and J by 8 bases, with 19 bases left in between. This CDR3 has 15 residues. CDR1 is SGHRS, CDR2 YFSETQ, per germline. The chain's CDR3 is CASSHGNLRQDEQFF. The CDR3 DNA reads as TGCGCCAGCAGCCATGGGAATCTAAGACAGGATGAGCAGTTCTTC. Using reference TRBV5-1 and TRBJ2-1 for the parts outside the CDR3, the full variable domain is KAGVTQTPRYLIKTRGQQVTLSCSPISGHRSVSWYQQTPGQGLQFLFEYFSETQRNKGNFPGRFSGRQFSNSRSEMNVSTLELGDSALYLCASSHGNLRQDEQFFGPGTRLTVL.

The CDR3 region is CASSLGTGSNTGELFF. Written as DNA, the CDR3 is TGTGCCAGCAGCCTCGGGACAGGTTCGAACACCGGGGAGCTGTTTTTT. The chain couples TRBV4-2 to TRBJ2-2, with 8 bases matching TRBD1. The CDR3 length is 16 residues. Germline CDR1 LGHNA, CDR2 YNFKEQ. Germline trimming cut 4 bases from V and 0 bases from J; bases unmatched to any gene: 4.

The rearrangement uses TRBV28 and TRBJ1-5, with TRBD1 as a possible D gene (6 bases). V lost 5 bases and J 5 bases, leaving 16 bases between the germline ends. This CDR3 spans 15 amino acids. In germline, CDR1 is MDHEN, CDR2 SYDVKM. Here the CDR3 reads CASSRPSRGHQPQHF. For the CDR3, the DNA is TGTGCCAGCAGTCGCCCGTCCAGGGGACATCAGCCCCAGCATTTT.

The chain couples TRBV29-1 to TRBJ2-5, with 10 bases lining up with TRBD2. CDR1 and CDR2 (germline): SQVTM, ANQGSEA. V trimming: 1 base; J trimming: 9 bases; junction bases outside the gene matches: 8. The CDR3 spans 14 residues. Here the CDR3 reads CSVEVLAGIGAQYF. The DNA of the CDR3 is TGCAGCGTTGAAGTACTAGCGGGAATAGGGGCCCAGTACTTC.

The genes are TRBV19 and TRBJ1-5; TRBD1 agrees at 7 bases. In germline, CDR1 is LNHDA, CDR2 SQIVND (reference sequence). Trimming took 5 bases from V and 4 from J; bases not matched to a gene: 5. The CDR3 has 14 residues. The CDR3 DNA is TGTGCCAGTAGTCCCCAACAGGGGAATCAGCCCCAGCATTTT. Protein: CASSPQQGNQPQHF.

The chain recombines TRBV19 with TRBJ1-5, with a weak D call TRBD1 (6 bases). Germline V CDR1 and CDR2: LNHDA, SQIVND (reference sequence). The CDR3 extends over 15 amino acids. V was trimmed by 5 bases and J by 5 bases, leaving 16 bases between them. CDR3 residues: CASSAAQGVYQPQHF. The CDR3 coding sequence is TGTGCCAGTAGTGCCGCACAGGGTGTCTATCAGCCCCAGCATTTT.

V gene TRBV4-2 combines with J gene TRBJ2-5; TRBD2 agrees at 8 bases. Losses at the gene ends were 0 bases for V and 5 bases for J; bases not matched to a gene: 8. Germline V lookup: CDR1 LGHNA, CDR2 YNFKEQ. The CDR3 length is 16 residues. CDR3 nucleotides: TGTGCCAGCAGCCAAGATTTCGGGGGGGCTGGGGAGACCCAGTACTTC. Its translation: CASSQDFGGAGETQYF.

This clone has just a few counts. The gene calls are TRBV29-1 and TRBJ1-5; D gene unclear. Germline CDR1 SQVTM, CDR2 ANQGSEA. The CDR3 spans 12 residues. Between the trimmed V and J ends, which lost 5 bases and 4 bases, there was a span of 9 bases. The CDR3 DNA reads TGCAGCGTTAGGTCAGGTAATCAGCCCCAGCATTTT. Amino acids: CSVRSGNQPQHF.

The chain links TRBV6-1 to TRBJ2-3; TRBD2 matches at 10 bases. The germline V gene encodes CDR1 MNHNS and CDR2 SASEGT. V was clipped by 2 bases and J by 2 bases; unmatched bases: 10. The CDR3 length is 18 residues. The CDR3 spells CASSEQSSGGPYTDTQYF. CDR3 nucleotides: TGTGCCAGCAGTGAACAGTCTAGCGGGGGCCCATACACAGATACGCAGTATTTT.

The chain couples TRBV19 to TRBJ1-1; D ambiguous. The V gene's germline CDR1 is LNHDA and CDR2 SQIVND (reference sequence). The length of the CDR3 is 14 residues. Trimming pared 4 bases from V and 0 bases from J, leaving 9 bases between. Here the CDR3 reads CASSKGRLNTEAFF. CDR3 bases: TGTGCCAGTAGTAAGGGCAGGCTGAACACTGAAGCTTTCTTT.

The chain is built from TRBV19 and TRBJ1-4, with 7 bases lining up with TRBD1. J gave up 8 bases and V 5 bases, and 11 bases lay outside the gene matches. Germline assignment: CDR1 LNHDA and CDR2 SQIVND (reference sequence). This CDR3 region has 15 residues. The CDR3 is CASSFQTGRLEKLFF. The DNA for the CDR3 is TGTGCCAGTAGTTTTCAGACAGGGAGACTGGAAAAACTGTTTTTT.

The V call is TRBV7-2, the J call TRBJ2-6; no firm D call. This CDR3 spans 14 amino acids. Trimming cost V 8 bases and J 2 bases, with 10 bases left between them. Germline V gene data show CDR1 as SGHTA and CDR2 as FQGNSA. CDR3 in amino acids: CASASSPGANVLTF. The CDR3 nucleotides are TGTGCCAGCGCCTCATCTCCTGGGGCCAACGTCCTGACTTTC.

V gene TRBV5-6 combines with J gene TRBJ1-2; D is unresolved. The CDR3 covers 15 residues. CDR1 and CDR2 (germline): SGHDT, YYEEEE. Trimming stripped 0 bases from V and 7 bases from J, with 16 bases between. The CDR3 reads CASSLGPFLLRGYTF. The DNA of the CDR3 is TGTGCCAGCAGCTTGGGGCCCTTTCTCCTCCGTGGCTACACCTTC.

This chain joins TRBV5-1 and TRBJ2-3; 8 bases match TRBD2. Germline V gene sequence: CDR1 SGHRS, CDR2 YFSETQ. CDR3 length: 15 amino acids. V was pared by 0 bases and J by 2 bases, with 2 bases of the junction left unmatched. The CDR3 DNA follows: TGCGCCAGCAGCTTGGGCGGGAGGACCACAGATACGCAGTATTTT. Translating gives CASSLGGRTTDTQYF.

This sequence joins TRBV6-5 and TRBJ1-1; D uncertain. V lost 8 bases to trimming and J lost 3 bases, with 7 bases between them. CDR3 length: 11 residues. Germline CDR1 MNHEY, CDR2 SVGAGI. The DNA of the CDR3 is TGTGCCAGCCTAGGGCACACTGAAGCTTTCTTT. The encoded protein is CASLGHTEAFF.

This clone was picked up a small number of times. The chain uses TRBV4-1 and TRBJ1-5; no reliable D call. V gave up 0 bases and J gave up 6 bases, with 6 bases separating them. This CDR3 spans 13 amino acids. Per germline, CDR1 MGHRA and CDR2 YSYEKL. CDR3 in amino acids: CASSQDRGQPQHF. The CDR3 coding sequence is TGCGCCAGCAGCCAAGATCGAGGTCAGCCCCAGCATTTT.